This T cell receptor (beta chain) stems from a study of T cells in Graves' hyperthyroidism and ophthalmopathy (dated by TCRdb to the late 2010s). At the level of the whole study: Peripheral blood samples were taken at initial diagnosis, before any treatment was given. A discovery cohort of approximately 100 patients, about 44 with Graves' ophthalmopathy and fewer than 65 with stable Graves' hyperthyroidism, was used to find distinguishing TCR V-J signatures. The study also compared thyroid tissue and blood T-cell repertoires from about six Graves' hyperthyroidism patients. TCR Vbeta CDR3 sequencing of roughly 140 peripheral blood samples (about 45 ophthalmopathy, 75 hyperthyroidism and 17 progressor patients) is reported in the paper. Whether ophthalmopathy could be predicted prospectively was tested in an independent validation cohort made up of under 20 hyperthyroidism patients plus 17 patients who later progressed to ophthalmopathy. Once sampling was done, hyperthyroidism patients were given methimazole at a starting dose of 30 mg daily, whereas ophthalmopathy patients were given high-dose intravenous methylprednisolone. The roughly 100 discovery patients were divided at random into training and test sets in a 7:3 ratio.

Amplification of TCR beta CDR3 regions was carried out from RNA transcripts. The TCR CDR3 was subjected to a first round of RT-PCR using the HTBI primer set and the Qiagen OneStep RT-PCR kit. Libraries were constructed in a second round of multiplex PCR, after which size selection and purification were carried out. Libraries were sequenced paired-end with 100 bp reads on an Illumina HiSeq2000. Processing in the source paper ran as follows. SOAPnuke was used to process the raw data, throwing out any read that contained adapters or uncalled bases, had a mean Phred below 15, or lacked an exact constant-primer or identifier match. High-quality paired reads were merged using COPE v1.2.5, and each unique nucleotide sequence was defined as a clonotype. MiTCR v1.1 was used to align clonotypes to the IMGT TRBV, TRBD and TRBJ reference segments. Analysis was restricted to V-J combinations with a frequency above 0.0001, which covered 98% to 99.2% of repertoires. The TCS score was defined as the ratio of F50 (clonal expansion) to E x V (chaos), calculated using BLOSUM62-based TCRdist between CDR3 peptides within each V-J. Welch's t-statistics and random forest reduced fewer than 550 V-J features to roughly 13, which were used in a naive Bayes classifier (R e1071). The public sequencing data were trimmed at Q25 with fastp and processed into clonotypes with MiXCR by TCRdb, which kept only in-frame beta chains. Here each entry gathers all rows of one CDR3 protein and keeps the most common genes and DNA. The V and J calls shown here were made by TCRdb, not taken from the authors' results. The sample table contains hundreds of thousands of distinct CDR3 sequences; only one count was recorded for around 22% of them. The ten top clones hold around two thirds of the sample.

Moderately to severely active disease, a Clinical Activity Score of at least 3, a NOSPECS grade of at least 4, and a duration under 3 months were present in ophthalmopathy patients. Patients with uncontrolled infections, other autoimmune diseases, pregnancy or lactation were excluded. Clinical symptoms, serum thyroxine and TRAb, thyroid ultrasound, and orbital computed tomography formed the basis for the diagnoses. PBMCs were separated from under 11 ml of fresh peripheral blood using Ficoll-Paque density gradient centrifugation. Trizol reagent was used to extract total RNA, and RNA quality was then checked on an Agilent 2100 Bioanalyzer. Taken from cysteine to phenylalanine, the CDR3 has 14 residues. Of the read, only the CDR3 DNA is kept; its 42 bases are in frame from base 1. V loses 7 bases, J loses 4 bases, and the germline ends lie 16 bases apart. This clonotype was counted a few times. It lacks a known antigen. Base-call qualities are not available, and no considerably larger clone is one nucleotide away.

Overall study results and their limits: Sample size was not statistically predetermined, and blinding of investigators to group allocation was not performed. During validation, the model predicted progression to ophthalmopathy a median of around 7 months ahead of onset, with more than 60% sensitivity and less than 85% specificity. A 13 V-J signature model separated ophthalmopathy from stable hyperthyroidism, with around 90% sensitivity and around 84% specificity in cross-validation and 80%/75% in testing. Most expanded thyroid clonotypes (frequency above 0.001) were also detected in blood, a finding suggesting that blood repertoires may reflect thyroid immune responses.

The chain joins TRBV12-3 or TRBV12-4 to TRBJ1-2; TRBD1 is possibly the D segment (6 matching bases). Material: blood. The sequence was obtained from a young man with Graves' ophthalmopathy. The nucleotide sequence reads as follows: TGTGCCAGCAAAAATCACGGGGGCTCCTATGGCTACACCTTC. It translates as CASKNHGGSYGYTF.